This T cell receptor beta chain was retrieved from a study of radiotherapy plus CTLA-4 blockade in lung cancer. Findings and limits, study-wide: Researchers report tumor-derived TCR clones expanding in blood after radiotherapy plus ipilimumab. Interferon-beta and early blood T cell clone dynamics reportedly predicted response best.

Focal radiation with ipilimumab CTLA-4 blockade was given to patients with chemo-refractory metastatic non-small-cell lung cancer. In germline, CDR1 is SEHNR, CDR2 FQNEAQ (reference sequence). This CDR3 region has 15 residues. With V trimmed by 11 bases and J by 6 bases, 13 bases remained unmatched. Sequencing used immunoSEQ multiplex PCR; TCRdb keeps in-frame clones, though not all of them. The sample has approximately 73,000 clones; around 86% are singletons. About this clone itself: Its antigen is not known.

This sequence joins TRBV7-9 and TRBJ2-2, with 9 bases that match TRBD2. Here the sequenced sample was peripheral blood, taken from a patient treated with radiotherapy plus ipilimumab. The receptor was derived from a human donor with non-small cell lung cancer that progressed on radiotherapy plus ipilimumab. The CDR3 nucleotides are TGTGCCCCCGGGACTAGCAAAAACCTGGCCGGGGAGCTGTTTTTT. The encoded protein is CAPGTSKNLAGELFF. The full variable domain, completed using reference TRBV7-9 and TRBJ2-2, is DTGVSQNPRHKITKRGQNVTFRCDPISEHNRLYWYRQTLGQGPEFLTYFQNEAQLEKSRLLSDRFSAERPKGSFSTLEIQRTEQGDSAMYLCAPGTSKNLAGELFFGEGSRLTVL.